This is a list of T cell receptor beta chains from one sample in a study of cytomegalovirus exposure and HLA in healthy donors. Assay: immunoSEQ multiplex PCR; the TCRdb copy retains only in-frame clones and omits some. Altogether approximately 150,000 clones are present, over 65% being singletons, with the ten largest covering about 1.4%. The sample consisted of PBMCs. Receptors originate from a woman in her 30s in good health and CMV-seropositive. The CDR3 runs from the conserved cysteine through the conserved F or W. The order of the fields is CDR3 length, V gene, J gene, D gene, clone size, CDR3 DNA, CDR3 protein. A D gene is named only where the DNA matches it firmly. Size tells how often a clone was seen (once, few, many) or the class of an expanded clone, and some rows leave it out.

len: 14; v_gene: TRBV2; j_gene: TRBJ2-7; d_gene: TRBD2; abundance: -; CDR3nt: TGTGCCAGTCAGCGGGAGGGCGACAACTACGAGCAGTACTTC; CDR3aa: CASQREGDNYEQYF
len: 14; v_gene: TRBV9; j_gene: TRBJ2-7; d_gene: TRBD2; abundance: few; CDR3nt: TGTGCCAGCAGCGGACTAGCGGGGGATTACGAGCAGTACTTC; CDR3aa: CASSGLAGDYEQYF
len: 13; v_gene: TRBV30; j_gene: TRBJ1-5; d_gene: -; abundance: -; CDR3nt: TGTGCCTGGAGTGCGGACACAGATCAGCCCCAGCATTTT; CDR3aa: CAWSADTDQPQHF
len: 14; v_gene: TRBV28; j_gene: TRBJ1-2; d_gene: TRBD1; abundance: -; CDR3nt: TGTGCCAGCAGGTCAGCTGACAGGGTCTATGGCTACACCTTC; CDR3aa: CASRSADRVYGYTF
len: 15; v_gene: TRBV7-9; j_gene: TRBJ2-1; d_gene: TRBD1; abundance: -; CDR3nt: TGTGCCAGCAGCTTGACCGGGACAGGAGACAATGAGCAGTTCTTC; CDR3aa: CASSLTGTGDNEQFF
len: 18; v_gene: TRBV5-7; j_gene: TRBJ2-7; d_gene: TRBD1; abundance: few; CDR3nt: TGTGCCAGCAGACCGGACAGGGGGCGGCGCGGGAGGGGGCACGAGCAGTACTTC; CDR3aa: CASRPDRGRRGRGHEQYF
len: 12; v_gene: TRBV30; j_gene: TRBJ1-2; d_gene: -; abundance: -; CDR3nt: TGTGCCGCGGGGATGGGGGACTATGGCTACACCTTC; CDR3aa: CAAGMGDYGYTF
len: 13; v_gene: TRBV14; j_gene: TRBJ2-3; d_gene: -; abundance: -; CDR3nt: TGTGCCAGCAGATCCCGGCGGACAGATACGCAGTATTTT; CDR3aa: CASRSRRTDTQYF
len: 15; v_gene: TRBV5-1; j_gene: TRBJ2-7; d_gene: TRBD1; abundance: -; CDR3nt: TGCGCCAGCAGCTTTGGGGACAGGGACGCCTACGAGCAGTACTTC; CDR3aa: CASSFGDRDAYEQYF
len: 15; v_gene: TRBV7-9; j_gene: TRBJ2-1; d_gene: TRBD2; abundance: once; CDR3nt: TGTGCCAGCAGCACCGCAGCGGGAGGTCTGGGTGAGCAGTTCTTC; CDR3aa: CASSTAAGGLGEQFF
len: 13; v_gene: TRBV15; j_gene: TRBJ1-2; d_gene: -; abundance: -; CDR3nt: TGTGCCATCCGGACAGAAGCTAACTATGGCTACACCTTC; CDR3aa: CAIRTEANYGYTF
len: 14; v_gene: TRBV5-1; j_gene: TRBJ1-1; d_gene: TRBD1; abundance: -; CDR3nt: TGCGCCAGCAGCTTGCAGGGGGTAGGGACTGAAGCTTTCTTT; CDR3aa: CASSLQGVGTEAFF
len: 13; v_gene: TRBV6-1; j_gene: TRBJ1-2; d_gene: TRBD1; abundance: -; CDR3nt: TGTGCCAGCGAGACAGGGAACAACTATGGCTACACCTTC; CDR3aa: CASETGNNYGYTF
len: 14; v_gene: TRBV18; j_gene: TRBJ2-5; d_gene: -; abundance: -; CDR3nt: TGTGCCAGCTCACCAGGCAGGGGCCAAGAGACCCAGTACTTC; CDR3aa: CASSPGRGQETQYF
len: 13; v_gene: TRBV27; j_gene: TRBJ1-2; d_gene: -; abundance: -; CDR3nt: TGTGCCAGTAGTTTGATGCGAGACTATGGCTACACCTTC; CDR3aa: CASSLMRDYGYTF
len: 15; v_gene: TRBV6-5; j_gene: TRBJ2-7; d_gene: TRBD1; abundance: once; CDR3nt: TGTGCCAGCAGTGTTGGACAGGGAGAACTACGCGGGCAGTACTTC; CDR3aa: CASSVGQGELRGQYF
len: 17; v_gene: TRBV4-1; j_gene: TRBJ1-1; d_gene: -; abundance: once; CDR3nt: TGCGCCAGCAGCCAAGGCTCGATCGGCCCGGGAGGGACTGAAGCTTTCTTT; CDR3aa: CASSQGSIGPGGTEAFF